This T cell receptor (beta chain) was sequenced for a study of blood T cell repertoires in COVID-19 (dated by TCRdb to between 2020 and 2021). At the level of the whole study: The collaborator samples originated in the United States, Italy and Spain and spanned the acute and convalescent phases of COVID-19. Samples came from the ongoing ImmuneRACE study (first 160 participants) plus 1,254 subjects from 6 global collaborators. Sample metadata almost always included a de-identified subject ID, COVID-19 status, age in years and sex. Deeply sampled blood TCRbeta repertoires from subjects exposed to, actively infected with, or recovered from COVID-19 were included in the dataset. The material from the prospective study consisted of cDNA or gDNA derived from T cells, B-cell-depleted T cells, or PBMCs. Where available, HLA class I and class II types were taken from metadata supplied by the sample provider and were not determined by assay-based typing. The repertoires were released in a freely available public database meant as a resource for research on the immune response to SARS-CoV-2. What the authors observed across the whole study: The quantity of clinical and demographic metadata differed by source and by participant and was supplied without curation.

Collaborating institutions collected whole blood in K2EDTA tubes following their own protocols. For TCRbeta analysis, collaborators shipped samples in one of three forms: frozen whole blood, isolated PBMCs, or DNA extracted from either of those sample types. The immunoSEQ Assay, a bias-controlled multiplex PCR, was used to amplify TCRbeta CDR3 regions from genomic DNA. In the source study's methods: The number of nucleated cells in each sample was estimated from the amplification of reference gene primers within the assay. Sequence reads were collapsed and filtered to measure the absolute abundance of every unique TCRbeta CDR3 rearrangement. For each sample, productive Simpson clonality was calculated by taking the square root of Simpson's diversity index across productive rearrangements. TCRdb took over this immuneACCESS table, retaining in-frame rearrangements with V and J assigned. Such tables are incomplete; in checked studies, under half of the missing clones stem from an unresolved V gene, and the remainder is unexplained. V and J calls and clone size are copied from that table; D and trimming were computed from the DNA. The sample includes some 490,000 clones, with 80% to 90% observed a single time. Approximately 3.4% of the sample is taken by the ten largest.

Unmatched junction bases come to 8, with V trimmed by 4 bases and J by 2 bases. There are 17 amino acids in the CDR3, from cysteine to phenylalanine inclusive. Kept here is only the CDR3 DNA, which spans 51 bases and is read in frame from base 1. The germline V gene sets CDR1 to KGHDR and CDR2 to SFDVKD. As concerns this clone: It has no known antigen specificity. Nothing much larger sits one base from this clone, and base qualities are not available.

Sequences were obtained from peripheral blood. The source is a human donor in a cohort sampled during active COVID-19. The rearrangement combines TRBV24-1 with TRBJ2-3, and 10 junction bases match TRBD1. The nucleotides read TGTGCCACCAGTGACCGGACAGGGGGAGGCTCCACAGATACGCAGTATTTT. This gives the protein CATSDRTGGGSTDTQYF.